This is a list of T cell receptor beta chains from one sample in a study of blood T cell repertoires in COVID-19. TCRdb keeps only in-frame clones here, not all; method: immunoSEQ multiplex PCR. The sample shows about 270,000 clones, under 90% of them seen only once. Sequenced sample: peripheral blood. All receptors derive from a woman aged 18 to 35 with acute or convalescent COVID-19. Both conserved end residues are part of each CDR3. The order of the fields is J gene, D gene, V gene, clone size, CDR3 DNA, CDR3 protein. A D gene is named only where the DNA matches it firmly. The size field is filled for only some rows; it gives once, few, many or a size class.

J gene: TRBJ1-5
D gene: -
V gene: TRBV20-1
clone size: -
CDR3 DNA: TGCAGTGCTAGTTTCTCGGGCAATCAGCCCCAGCATTTT
CDR3 protein: CSASFSGNQPQHF

J gene: TRBJ2-7
D gene: TRBD1
V gene: TRBV27
clone size: -
CDR3 DNA: TGTGCCAGCATGCCACAGGGGGCATCCTACGAGCAGTACTTC
CDR3 protein: CASMPQGASYEQYF

J gene: TRBJ1-1
D gene: -
V gene: TRBV30
clone size: once
CDR3 DNA: TGTGCCTGGAAGGGGGTTACTGAAGCTTTCTTT
CDR3 protein: CAWKGVTEAFF

J gene: TRBJ1-1
D gene: -
V gene: TRBV7-8
clone size: -
CDR3 DNA: TGTGCCAGCAGCTTAGTTCCCCGGGGGAATGAAGCTTTCTTT
CDR3 protein: CASSLVPRGNEAFF

J gene: TRBJ1-6
D gene: -
V gene: TRBV30
clone size: -
CDR3 DNA: TGTGCCTGGAGAGGCGCAGACAGGTCCTATAATTCACCCCTCCACTTT
CDR3 protein: CAWRGADRSYNSPLHF

J gene: TRBJ2-3
D gene: TRBD2
V gene: TRBV4-3
clone size: -
CDR3 DNA: TGCGCCAGCAGCAATCCTCAACTAGCGAGAAGCACAGATACGCAGTATTTT
CDR3 protein: CASSNPQLARSTDTQYF

J gene: TRBJ1-1
D gene: -
V gene: TRBV7-9
clone size: -
CDR3 DNA: TGTGCCAGCACCACAATCGGGGTCGTGAACACTGAAGCTTTCTTT
CDR3 protein: CASTTIGVVNTEAFF

J gene: TRBJ2-5
D gene: TRBD2
V gene: TRBV28
clone size: -
CDR3 DNA: TGTGCCAGCGCGAGCGGGGGGCCTGGGGAGACCCAGTACTTC
CDR3 protein: CASASGGPGETQYF

J gene: TRBJ2-7
D gene: -
V gene: TRBV29-1
clone size: -
CDR3 DNA: TGCAGCGTTGAACCGGTTGACAGGCCGTGGGAGCAGTACTTC
CDR3 protein: CSVEPVDRPWEQYF

J gene: TRBJ1-2
D gene: TRBD1
V gene: TRBV24-1
clone size: -
CDR3 DNA: TGTGCCACCAGTGGTCCGGACAGGGGTACCTATGGCTACACCTTC
CDR3 protein: CATSGPDRGTYGYTF

J gene: TRBJ2-1
D gene: TRBD2
V gene: TRBV5-5
clone size: -
CDR3 DNA: TGTGCCAGCAGCCCCCTGGCGGGTAGCGGGTTAGAGCAGTTCTTC
CDR3 protein: CASSPLAGSGLEQFF

J gene: TRBJ2-6
D gene: TRBD1
V gene: TRBV19
clone size: -
CDR3 DNA: TGTGCCAGTAGTAGCCGACAGGGTTTACTCTCTGGGGCCAACGTCCTGACTTTC
CDR3 protein: CASSSRQGLLSGANVLTF

J gene: TRBJ2-2
D gene: -
V gene: TRBV7-8
clone size: -
CDR3 DNA: TGTGCCAGCAGCCGGAGGGGCGGAGGGGCCGACGGGGAGCTGTTTTTT
CDR3 protein: CASSRRGGGADGELFF

J gene: TRBJ1-1
D gene: -
V gene: TRBV5-1
clone size: -
CDR3 DNA: TGCGCCAGCAGCTCCACACCCGGGACAAATAGTGAAGCTTTCTTT
CDR3 protein: CASSSTPGTNSEAFF

J gene: TRBJ2-2
D gene: TRBD1
V gene: TRBV6-5
clone size: -
CDR3 DNA: TGTGCCAGCAGCAGACAGGGGGCGGGCACCGGGGAGCTGTTTTTT
CDR3 protein: CASSRQGAGTGELFF

J gene: TRBJ1-4
D gene: TRBD1
V gene: TRBV19
clone size: few
CDR3 DNA: TGTGCCAGTAGTCTCACAGGGGGGAATGAAAAACTGTTTTTT
CDR3 protein: CASSLTGGNEKLFF

J gene: TRBJ2-3
D gene: -
V gene: TRBV14
clone size: -
CDR3 DNA: TGTGCCAGCAGCCAAACCCTGAAGCGAGACACAGATACGCAGTATTTT
CDR3 protein: CASSQTLKRDTDTQYF

J gene: TRBJ1-1
D gene: TRBD1
V gene: TRBV4-3
clone size: -
CDR3 DNA: TGCGCCAGCAGCCAAGCGGACAGGGCTGAGAACACTGAAGCTTTCTTT
CDR3 protein: CASSQADRAENTEAFF

J gene: TRBJ1-5
D gene: -
V gene: TRBV7-9
clone size: -
CDR3 DNA: TGTGCCAGCAGCCCCGGACAGATCAATCAGCCCCAGCATTTT
CDR3 protein: CASSPGQINQPQHF

J gene: TRBJ2-1
D gene: -
V gene: TRBV6-2/TRBV6-3
clone size: -
CDR3 DNA: TGTGCCAGCAGTTACTCCGGGACACTTTTCTACAATGAGCAGTTCTTC
CDR3 protein: CASSYSGTLFYNEQFF

J gene: TRBJ2-2
D gene: -
V gene: TRBV10-2
clone size: -
CDR3 DNA: TGCGCCAGCGGCTTGTTCACCGGGGAGCTGTTTTTT
CDR3 protein: CASGLFTGELFF

J gene: TRBJ1-1
D gene: -
V gene: TRBV3-1/TRBV3-2
clone size: -
CDR3 DNA: TGTGCCAGCAGCCATTTACAGAGAGAAGCTTTCTTT
CDR3 protein: CASSHLQREAFF

J gene: TRBJ1-1
D gene: -
V gene: TRBV16
clone size: few
CDR3 DNA: TGTGCCAGCAGCCAATCGTTGGGGGGGAACACTGAAGCTTTCTTT
CDR3 protein: CASSQSLGGNTEAFF

J gene: TRBJ1-6
D gene: -
V gene: TRBV21-1
clone size: -
CDR3 DNA: TGTGCCAGCGTAGGACAGCCGAATAATTCACCCCTCCACTTT
CDR3 protein: CASVGQPNNSPLHF

J gene: TRBJ2-6
D gene: TRBD2
V gene: TRBV11-2
clone size: -
CDR3 DNA: TGTGCCAGCAGCTGGGGCCCTAGCGGGAGTGGTGGGGCCAACGTCCTGACTTTC
CDR3 protein: CASSWGPSGSGGANVLTF

J gene: TRBJ1-2
D gene: -
V gene: TRBV7-2
clone size: -
CDR3 DNA: TGTGCCAGCAGTCTAGGGGGGGCACCTAACTATGGCTACACCTTC
CDR3 protein: CASSLGGAPNYGYTF

J gene: TRBJ1-5
D gene: -
V gene: TRBV6-5
clone size: -
CDR3 DNA: TGTGCCAGCAGCCCCGCGGGCGCTAGCAATCAGCCCCAGCATTTT
CDR3 protein: CASSPAGASNQPQHF

J gene: TRBJ2-1
D gene: TRBD2
V gene: TRBV3-1/TRBV3-2
clone size: -
CDR3 DNA: TGTGCCAGCAGCGTAGCGGGAGGGACCTACAATGAGCAGTTCTTC
CDR3 protein: CASSVAGGTYNEQFF

J gene: TRBJ2-3
D gene: TRBD2
V gene: TRBV6-1
clone size: once
CDR3 DNA: TGTGCCAGCAGTCCCGGGACTAGCGGGAGTGATACGCAGTATTTT
CDR3 protein: CASSPGTSGSDTQYF

J gene: TRBJ1-2
D gene: TRBD1
V gene: TRBV25-1
clone size: once
CDR3 DNA: TGTGCCAGCAGAGGGGGGGGGACAGGACTTAACTATGGCTACACCTTC
CDR3 protein: CASRGGGTGLNYGYTF

J gene: TRBJ1-5
D gene: -
V gene: TRBV6-5
clone size: -
CDR3 DNA: TGTGCCAGCAGGGTGGACCTGGGGAGATATCAGCCCCAGCATTTT
CDR3 protein: CASRVDLGRYQPQHF

J gene: TRBJ2-5
D gene: TRBD2
V gene: TRBV7-7
clone size: -
CDR3 DNA: TGTGCTAGCAGCCCGGGACTAGCGGGCCGCCAAGAGACCCAGTACTTC
CDR3 protein: CASSPGLAGRQETQYF

J gene: TRBJ1-2
D gene: -
V gene: TRBV11-1
clone size: -
CDR3 DNA: TGTGCCAGCAGCCTATTCCAGGGGAGCTATGGCTACACCTTC
CDR3 protein: CASSLFQGSYGYTF